Listed here is a single T cell receptor beta chain. Its target is unknown. Trimming pared 3 bases from V and 5 bases from J, leaving 11 bases between. Germline V gene lookup returns CDR1 SEHNR and CDR2 FQNEAQ (reference sequence). CDR3 length: 14 residues. This sample was taken from a study of T cell repertoires in cytomegalovirus infection. Whole-study context: Both a matching HLA type and CMV infection were indicated by public TCR beta signatures. The study's findings and limits: Carriers of CMV and the relevant HLA type were discriminated by public TCR beta frequency. The ex vivo response was dominated by HLA-C-restricted CMV-specific TCR beta clonotypes.

MiXCR, run by TCRdb on the reads, gives a single entry per CDR3 protein. The repertoire holds under 350,000 distinct CDR3 sequences, roughly 9.5% seen once, with about 4.5% in the top ten. This TCR was recovered from a human donor in good health (CMV status not recorded). Some clones in this sample may be carry-over from other donors' samples. The chain has TRBV7-9 and TRBJ2-1; D not resolved. The sequencing sample was made of PBMCs. Written as DNA, the CDR3 is TGTGCCAGCAGCTTGAATAGCAGACACAATGAGCAGTTCTTC. Its protein product is CASSLNSRHNEQFF.